This T cell receptor beta chain was captured in a study of blood T cell repertoires in COVID-19 (dated by TCRdb to 2020 to 2021). Looking at the study overall: Samples covering the acute and convalescent phases of COVID-19 were provided by collaborators in the United States, Italy and Spain. Deeply sampled blood TCRbeta repertoires from subjects exposed to, actively infected with, or recovered from COVID-19 were included in the dataset. The prospective study material was composed of cDNA or gDNA derived from T cells, B-cell-depleted T cells, or PBMCs. Nearly every sample came with metadata listing a de-identified subject ID, COVID-19 status, age in years and sex. The repertoires were released in a freely available public database intended as a resource for research on the immune response to SARS-CoV-2. Samples were obtained from the ongoing ImmuneRACE study (first 160 participants) and from over 1,000 subjects provided by 6 global collaborators. HLA class I and class II types, where available, came from metadata supplied by the sample provider rather than from assay-based typing. What the study reported, not specific to this receptor: Clinical and demographic metadata were provided uncurated, with the amount varying by source and participant.

This clone was recorded only once. Its antigen target is currently unknown. It has no much larger one-base neighbor in the sample; base qualities were not kept. Whole blood was collected in K2EDTA tubes by collaborating institutions according to the institutions' own protocols. For TCRbeta analysis, collaborators shipped samples as frozen whole blood, isolated PBMCs, or DNA extracted from either of those sample types. TCRbeta CDR3 regions were amplified from genomic DNA by means of the immunoSEQ Assay, a bias-controlled multiplex PCR. From the authors' description of their analysis: Nucleated cell counts per sample were estimated from amplification of reference gene primers within the assay. To quantify the absolute abundance of each unique TCRbeta CDR3 rearrangement, sequence reads were collapsed and filtered. For each sample, productive Simpson clonality was calculated as the square root of Simpson's diversity index over productive rearrangements. TCRdb holds this immuneACCESS table with in-frame rearrangements only. Some clones are missing; in checked studies, unresolved V genes explain under half, and the rest has no known cause. That table furnishes V, J and clone size, whereas the DNA furnished D and trimming. Present in this sample are more than 140,000 clones, roughly four fifths of which were seen just once. The biggest ten clones account for about 1.4% of the sample.

The sequencing input was peripheral blood. The clonotype was recovered from a human donor in a cohort sampled during active COVID-19.

The bases read TGTGCCAGCAGCCAAGCTCTACTAGAGACAGATACGCAGTATTTT. Its translation is CASSQALLETDTQYF. Recombination connected TRBV3-1 (or the pseudogene TRBV3-2) to TRBJ2-3; a tentative D match to TRBD2 spans 5 bases. The V and J ends are trimmed by 1 base and 3 bases, leaving 11 bases between them. The CDR3 goes from the cysteine to the phenylalanine over 15 residues. Only CDR3 DNA remains: 45 bases, in frame from the first base. From a lookup of the germline V gene (reference sequence), CDR1 and CDR2 are LGHDT and YNNKEL.